This T cell receptor (beta chain) was recorded in a study of blood T cell repertoires in COVID-19. Per the authors' pipeline: Scientists estimated how many nucleated cells there were by amplifying reference gene primers. TCRdb's copy holds only in-frame clones and misses some; the assay was immunoSEQ multiplex PCR. The D gene and trimming were derived from the DNA, and the V and J assignments and clone size from that table. The sample includes roughly 290,000 clones, 89% seen only once; the top ten take less than 2%. V lost 8 bases and J lost 1; bases outside the gene matches: 6. The CDR3 spans 15 residues. Germline CDR1 SNHLY, CDR2 FYNNEI. Participant-given clinical history determined each cohort assignment. For recovered donors of Cohort 3, there were two negative PCRs, clearance, or symptom resolution.

The chain employs TRBV2 and TRBJ1-5; 9 positions match TRBD1. This clonotype was sampled from a woman aged 40-49 years who had recovered from COVID-19. Sequencing was carried out using PBMCs or T cells enriched from blood (not recorded which). CDR3 in DNA: TGTGCCAGCGGCATACAGGGGGCGAGCAATCAGCCCCAGCATTTT. Its protein product is CASGIQGASNQPQHF.